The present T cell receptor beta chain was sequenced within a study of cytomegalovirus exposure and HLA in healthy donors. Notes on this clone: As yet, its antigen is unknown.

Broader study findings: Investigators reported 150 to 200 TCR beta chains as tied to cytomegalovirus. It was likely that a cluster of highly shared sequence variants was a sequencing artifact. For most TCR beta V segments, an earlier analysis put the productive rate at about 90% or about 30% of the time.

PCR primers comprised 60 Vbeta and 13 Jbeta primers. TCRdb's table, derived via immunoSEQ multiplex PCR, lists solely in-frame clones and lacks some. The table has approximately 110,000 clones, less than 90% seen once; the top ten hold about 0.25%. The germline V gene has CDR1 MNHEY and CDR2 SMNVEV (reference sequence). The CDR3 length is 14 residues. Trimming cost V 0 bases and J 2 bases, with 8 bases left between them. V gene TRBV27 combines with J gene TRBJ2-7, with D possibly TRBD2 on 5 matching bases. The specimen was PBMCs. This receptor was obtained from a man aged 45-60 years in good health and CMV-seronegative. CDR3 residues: CASSLSRRTYEQYF. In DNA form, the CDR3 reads TGTGCCAGCAGTTTATCGCGGAGGACCTACGAGCAGTACTTC.